This T cell receptor (beta chain) comes out of a study of CD8 T cells in Susac syndrome. Relapsing-remitting disease, either stable or active, was present in the multiple sclerosis controls, who were treatment-naive patients. The CD8+ and CD4+ T cells were isolated magnetically using a negative isolation approach, whereas the TEMRA cells were enriched by FACS. This clonotype has just one count. The antigen remains unidentified. The CDR3 is 15 residues long. Germline V gene data show CDR1 as SEHNR and CDR2 as FQNEAQ (reference sequence). J gave up 7 bases and V 5 bases, and 10 bases lay outside the gene matches. Regarding the study as a whole: The number of individuals included in the study's TCR sequencing and HLA analysis was acknowledged as relatively small.

cDNA came from about 0.51 to 1 ug RNA primed by random hexamers. It was immunoSEQ multiplex PCR that amplified TCR beta CDR3 across 54 Vbeta and 13 Jbeta. A single record per CDR3 protein comes from TCRdb applying MiXCR to the immunoSEQ multiplex PCR reads. The sample holds about 150,000 distinct CDR3 sequences; approximately 94% are singletons and the top ten take roughly 0.098%. The sequence derives from a human donor with multiple sclerosis. The chain joins TRBV7-9 to TRBJ1-4, with 7 bases identical to TRBD1. The sample taken for sequencing was CD4+ T cells from PBMCs. The CDR3 bases are TGTGCCAGCAGCCCGGGAGACCAGGGGGGTGAAAAACTGTTTTTT. This sequence encodes CASSPGDQGGEKLFF.